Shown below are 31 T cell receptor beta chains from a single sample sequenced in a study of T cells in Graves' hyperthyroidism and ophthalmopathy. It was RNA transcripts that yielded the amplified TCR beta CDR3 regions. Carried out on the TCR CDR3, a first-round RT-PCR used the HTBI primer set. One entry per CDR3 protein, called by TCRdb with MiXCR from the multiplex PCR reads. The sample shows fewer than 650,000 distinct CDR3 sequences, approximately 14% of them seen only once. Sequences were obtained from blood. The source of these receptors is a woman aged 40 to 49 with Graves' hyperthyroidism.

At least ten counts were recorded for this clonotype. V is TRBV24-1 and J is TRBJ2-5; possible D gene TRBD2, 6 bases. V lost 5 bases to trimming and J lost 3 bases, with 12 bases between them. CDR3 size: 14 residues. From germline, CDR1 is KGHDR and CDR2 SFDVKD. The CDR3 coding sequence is TGTGCCACCAGTGTCCCTGGACTAAAAGAGACCCAGTACTTC. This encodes CATSVPGLKETQYF.

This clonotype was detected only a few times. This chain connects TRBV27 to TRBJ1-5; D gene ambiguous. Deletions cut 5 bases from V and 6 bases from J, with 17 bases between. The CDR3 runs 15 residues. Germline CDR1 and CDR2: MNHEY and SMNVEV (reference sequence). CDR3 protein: CASSRQAGSGQPQHF. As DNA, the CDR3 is TGTGCCAGCAGTCGCCAGGCCGGATCGGGTCAGCCCCAGCATTTT.

CDR3 protein: CASSPSNRVLSYEQYF. The CDR3 region has the DNA TGTGCCAGCAGTCCCAGCAACAGGGTTCTTTCCTACGAGCAGTACTTC. V usage is TRBV12-3 or TRBV12-4 and J usage is TRBJ2-7, with D perhaps matching TRBD1 (6 bases). Trimming took 5 bases from V and 1 from J, leaving 18 bases between them. CDR3 length equals 16 residues.

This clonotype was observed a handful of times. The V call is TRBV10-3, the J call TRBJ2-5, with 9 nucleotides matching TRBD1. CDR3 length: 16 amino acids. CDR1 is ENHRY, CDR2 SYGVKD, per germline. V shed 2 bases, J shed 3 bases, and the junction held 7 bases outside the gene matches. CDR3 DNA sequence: TGTGCCATCAGTGAGAGTGTCGGGACAGGGAAAGAGACCCAGTACTTC. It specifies CAISESVGTGKETQYF.

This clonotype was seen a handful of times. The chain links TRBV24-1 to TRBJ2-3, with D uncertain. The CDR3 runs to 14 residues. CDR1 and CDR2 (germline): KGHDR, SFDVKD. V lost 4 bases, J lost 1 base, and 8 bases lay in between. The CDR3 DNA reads TGTGCCACCAGTGAACGCGGTCGCACAGATACGCAGTATTTT. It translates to CATSERGRTDTQYF.

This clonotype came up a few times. The DNA of the CDR3 is TGCAGTGCGAACCTTGGGACGGGTAGCAATCAGCCCCAGCATTTT. It encodes CSANLGTGSNQPQHF. The chain uses TRBV20-1 and TRBJ1-5; possibly TRBD1 for D (5 bases). This CDR3 comprises 15 residues. Germline loops: CDR1 DFQATT, CDR2 SNEGSKA (reference sequence). The germline V and J ends were trimmed by 6 bases and 0 bases, with 15 bases remaining between them.

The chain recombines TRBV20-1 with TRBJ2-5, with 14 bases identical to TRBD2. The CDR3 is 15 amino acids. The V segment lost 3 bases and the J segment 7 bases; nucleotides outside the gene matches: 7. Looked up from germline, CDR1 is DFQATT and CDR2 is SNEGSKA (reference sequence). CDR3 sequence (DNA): TGCAGTGCTAGTACGACTAGCGGGAGGGCCGGGACCCAGTACTTC. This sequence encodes CSASTTSGRAGTQYF.

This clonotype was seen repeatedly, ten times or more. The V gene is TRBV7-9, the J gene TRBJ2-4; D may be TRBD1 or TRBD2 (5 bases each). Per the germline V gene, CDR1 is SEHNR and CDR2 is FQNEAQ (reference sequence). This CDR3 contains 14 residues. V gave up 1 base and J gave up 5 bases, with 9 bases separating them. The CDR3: CASSLGWDENIQYF. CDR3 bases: TGTGCCAGCAGCTTAGGGTGGGACGAAAACATTCAGTACTTC.

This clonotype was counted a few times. The CDR3 DNA is TGCAGTGCCCGAGATCTAGCGGGAGGGCATTACAATGAGCAGTTCTTC. Translation: CSARDLAGGHYNEQFF. The J gene is TRBJ2-1, the V gene TRBV20-1; 12 bases are shared with TRBD2. The trim removed 6 bases at V and 4 bases at J, leaving 10 bases unmatched. CDR1 is DFQATT and CDR2 is SNEGSKA in the germline V gene (reference sequence). The CDR3 length is 16 residues.

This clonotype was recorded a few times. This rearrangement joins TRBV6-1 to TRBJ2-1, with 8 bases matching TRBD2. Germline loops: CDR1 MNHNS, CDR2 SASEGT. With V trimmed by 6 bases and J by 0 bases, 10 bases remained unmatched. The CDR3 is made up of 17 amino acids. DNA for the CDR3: TGTGCCAGCAGGCCACGGGAGGGACGGAGCTCCTACAATGAGCAGTTCTTC. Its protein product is CASRPREGRSSYNEQFF.

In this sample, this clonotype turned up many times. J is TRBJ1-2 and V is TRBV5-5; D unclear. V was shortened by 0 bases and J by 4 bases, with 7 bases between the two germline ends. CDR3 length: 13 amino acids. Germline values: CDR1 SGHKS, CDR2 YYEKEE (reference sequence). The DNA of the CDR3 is TGTGCCAGCAGCTTGGAAGGATTCTATGGCTACACCTTC. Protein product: CASSLEGFYGYTF.

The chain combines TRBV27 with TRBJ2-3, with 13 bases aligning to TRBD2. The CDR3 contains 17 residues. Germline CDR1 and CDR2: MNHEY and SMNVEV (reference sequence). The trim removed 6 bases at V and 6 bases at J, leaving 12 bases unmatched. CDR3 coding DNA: TGTGCCAGCAGCTCGGGACTAGCGGGATGGGCCAGGGATACGCAGTATTTT. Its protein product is CASSSGLAGWARDTQYF.

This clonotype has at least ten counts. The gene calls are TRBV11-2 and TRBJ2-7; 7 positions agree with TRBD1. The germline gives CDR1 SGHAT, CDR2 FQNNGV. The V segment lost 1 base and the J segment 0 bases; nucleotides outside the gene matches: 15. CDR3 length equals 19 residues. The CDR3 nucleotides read TGTGCCAGCAGCTTAGTCCTCAGACGACAGGGAAGAAACTCCTACGAGCAGTACTTC. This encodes CASSLVLRRQGRNSYEQYF.

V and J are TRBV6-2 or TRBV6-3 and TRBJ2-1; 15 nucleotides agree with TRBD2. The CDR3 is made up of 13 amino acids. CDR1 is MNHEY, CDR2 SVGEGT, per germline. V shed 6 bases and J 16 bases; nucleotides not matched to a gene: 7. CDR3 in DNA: TGTGCCAGCAGACCCGGACTAGCGGGAGGGTTCTTCTTC. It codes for CASRPGLAGGFFF.

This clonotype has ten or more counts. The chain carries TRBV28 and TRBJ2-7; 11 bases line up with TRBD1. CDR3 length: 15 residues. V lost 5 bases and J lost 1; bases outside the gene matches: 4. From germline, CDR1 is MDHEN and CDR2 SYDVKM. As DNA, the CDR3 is TGTGCCAGCAGTCCGGGGACAGGGGGGTCCTACGAGCAGTACTTC. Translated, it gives CASSPGTGGSYEQYF.

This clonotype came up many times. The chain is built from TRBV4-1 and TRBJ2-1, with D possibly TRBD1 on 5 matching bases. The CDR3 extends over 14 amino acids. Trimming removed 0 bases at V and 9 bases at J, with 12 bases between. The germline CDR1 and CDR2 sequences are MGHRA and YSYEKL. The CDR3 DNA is TGCGCCAGCAGCCAAGATTTGGGGCGGAGTGAGCAGTTCTTC. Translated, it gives CASSQDLGRSEQFF.

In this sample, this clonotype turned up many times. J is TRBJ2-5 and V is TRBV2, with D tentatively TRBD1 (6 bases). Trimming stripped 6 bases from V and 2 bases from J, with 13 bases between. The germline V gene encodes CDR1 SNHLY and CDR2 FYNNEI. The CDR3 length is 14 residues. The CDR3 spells CASRTRGPQETQYF. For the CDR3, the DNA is TGTGCCAGCAGAACCAGGGGCCCTCAAGAGACCCAGTACTTC.

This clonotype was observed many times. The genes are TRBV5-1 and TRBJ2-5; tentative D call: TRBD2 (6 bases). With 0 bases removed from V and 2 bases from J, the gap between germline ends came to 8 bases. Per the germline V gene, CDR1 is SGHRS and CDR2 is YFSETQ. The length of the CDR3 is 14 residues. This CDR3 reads CASSLVGGQETQYF. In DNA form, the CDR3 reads TGCGCCAGCAGCTTGGTCGGGGGACAAGAGACCCAGTACTTC.

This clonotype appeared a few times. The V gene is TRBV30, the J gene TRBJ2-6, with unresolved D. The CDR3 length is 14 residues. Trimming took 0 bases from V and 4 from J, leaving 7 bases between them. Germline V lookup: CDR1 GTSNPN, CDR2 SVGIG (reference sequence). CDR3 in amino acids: CAWSVGRGANVLTF. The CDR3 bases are TGTGCCTGGAGTGTGGGCCGGGGGGCCAACGTCCTGACTTTC.

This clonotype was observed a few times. The chain's CDR3 is CASSHRGDKNIQYF. The CDR3 DNA sequence: TGTGCCAGCAGCCACAGGGGGGACAAAAACATTCAGTACTTC. The V and J genes are TRBV9 and TRBJ2-4; 8 bases match TRBD1. Germline lookup yields CDR1 SGDLS and CDR2 YYNGEE. J was trimmed by 3 bases and V by 4 bases; bases with no gene match: 3. The CDR3 has 14 residues.

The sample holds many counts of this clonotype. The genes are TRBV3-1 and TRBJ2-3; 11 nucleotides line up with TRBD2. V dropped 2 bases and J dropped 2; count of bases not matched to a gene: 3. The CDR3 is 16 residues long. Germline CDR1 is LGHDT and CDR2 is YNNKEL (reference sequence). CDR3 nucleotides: TGTGCCAGCAGCCAATTAGCGGGAGGGCCCACAGATACGCAGTATTTT. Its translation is CASSQLAGGPTDTQYF.

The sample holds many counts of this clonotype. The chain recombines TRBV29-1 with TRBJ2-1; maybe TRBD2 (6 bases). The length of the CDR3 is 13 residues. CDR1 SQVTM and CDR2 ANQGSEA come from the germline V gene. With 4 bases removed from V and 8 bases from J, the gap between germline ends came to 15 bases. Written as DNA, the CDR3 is TGCAGCGTTGGGGACTTCCTTTGGGATGAGCAGTTCTTC. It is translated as CSVGDFLWDEQFF.

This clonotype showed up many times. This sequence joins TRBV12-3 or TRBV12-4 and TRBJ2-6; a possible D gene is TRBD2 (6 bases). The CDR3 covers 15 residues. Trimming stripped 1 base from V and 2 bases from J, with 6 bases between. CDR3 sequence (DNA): TGTGCCAGCAGTTTAGTAGCGGCTGGGGCCAACGTCCTGACTTTC. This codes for CASSLVAAGANVLTF.

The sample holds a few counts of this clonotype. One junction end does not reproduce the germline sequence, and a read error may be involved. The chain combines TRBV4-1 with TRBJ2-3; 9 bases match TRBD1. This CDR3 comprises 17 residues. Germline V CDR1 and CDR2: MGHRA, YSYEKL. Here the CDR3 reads CASSQYGDRGVTDTRYF. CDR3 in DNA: TGCGCCAGCAGCCAGTACGGCGACAGGGGGGTGACAGATACGCGGTATTTT.

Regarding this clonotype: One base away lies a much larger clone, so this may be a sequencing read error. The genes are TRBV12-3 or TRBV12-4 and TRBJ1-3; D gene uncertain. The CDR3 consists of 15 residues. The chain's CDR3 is CTSSSTALSGNTIYF. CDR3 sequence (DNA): TGTACCAGCAGTTCTACAGCGCTCTCTGGAAACACCATATATTTT.

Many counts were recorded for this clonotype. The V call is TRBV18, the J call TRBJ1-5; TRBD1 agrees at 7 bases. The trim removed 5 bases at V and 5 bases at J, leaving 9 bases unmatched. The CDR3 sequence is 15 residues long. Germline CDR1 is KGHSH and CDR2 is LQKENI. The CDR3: CASSSEGGGYQPQHF. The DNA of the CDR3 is TGTGCCAGCTCATCAGAAGGGGGCGGATATCAGCCCCAGCATTTT.

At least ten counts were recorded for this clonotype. The chain's CDR3 is CSARANTGANVLTF. The CDR3 DNA reads TGCAGTGCTAGAGCTAATACTGGGGCCAACGTCCTGACTTTC. V is TRBV20-1 and J is TRBJ2-6; no definite D call. This CDR3 has 14 residues. V was trimmed by 1 base and J by 2 bases, leaving 6 bases between them. Germline V gene lookup returns CDR1 DFQATT and CDR2 SNEGSKA (reference sequence).

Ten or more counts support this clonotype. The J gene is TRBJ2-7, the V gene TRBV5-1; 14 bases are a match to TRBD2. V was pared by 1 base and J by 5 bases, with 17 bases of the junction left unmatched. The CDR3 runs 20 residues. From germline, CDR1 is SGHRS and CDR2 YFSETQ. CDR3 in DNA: TGCGCCAGCAGCTTGATATCGGGGAAAGGACTAGCGGGAGGTCTTGACGAGCAGTACTTC. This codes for CASSLISGKGLAGGLDEQYF.

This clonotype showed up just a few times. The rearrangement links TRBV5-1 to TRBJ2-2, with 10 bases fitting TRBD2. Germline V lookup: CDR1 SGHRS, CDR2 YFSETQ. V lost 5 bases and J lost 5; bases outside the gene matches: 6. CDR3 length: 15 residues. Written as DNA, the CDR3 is TGCGCCAGCAGTACTAGCGGGAAAGGGACCGGGGAGCTGTTTTTT. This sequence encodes CASSTSGKGTGELFF. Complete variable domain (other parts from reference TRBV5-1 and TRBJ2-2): KAGVTQTPRYLIKTRGQQVTLSCSPISGHRSVSWYQQTPGQGLQFLFEYFSETQRNKGNFPGRFSGRQFSNSRSEMNVSTLELGDSALYLCASSTSGKGTGELFFGEGSRLTVL.

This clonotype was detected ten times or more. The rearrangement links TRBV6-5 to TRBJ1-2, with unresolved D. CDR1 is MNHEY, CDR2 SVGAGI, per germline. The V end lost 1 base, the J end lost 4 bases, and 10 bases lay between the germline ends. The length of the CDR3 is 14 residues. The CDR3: CASSYLSSSYGYTF. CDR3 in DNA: TGTGCCAGCAGTTACTTAAGCAGTAGCTATGGCTACACCTTC.

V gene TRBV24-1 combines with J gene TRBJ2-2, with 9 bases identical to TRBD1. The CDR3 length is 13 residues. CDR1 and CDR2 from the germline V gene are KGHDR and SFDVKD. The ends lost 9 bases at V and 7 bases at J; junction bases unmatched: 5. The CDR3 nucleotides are TGTGCCACCCGGGACAGGGAGGGCGGGGAGCTGTTTTTT. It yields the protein CATRDREGGELFF.